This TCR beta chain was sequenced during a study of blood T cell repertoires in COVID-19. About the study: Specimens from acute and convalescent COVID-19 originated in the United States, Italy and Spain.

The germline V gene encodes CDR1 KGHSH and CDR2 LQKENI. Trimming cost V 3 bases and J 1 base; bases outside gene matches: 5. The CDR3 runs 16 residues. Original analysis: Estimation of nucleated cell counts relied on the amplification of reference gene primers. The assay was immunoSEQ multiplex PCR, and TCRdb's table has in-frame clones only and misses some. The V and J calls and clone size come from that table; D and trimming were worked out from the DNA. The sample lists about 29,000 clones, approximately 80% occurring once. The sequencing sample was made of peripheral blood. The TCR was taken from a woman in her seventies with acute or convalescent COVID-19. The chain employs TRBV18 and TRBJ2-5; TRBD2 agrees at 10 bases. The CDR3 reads CASSPTSGDAQETQYF. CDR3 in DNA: TGTGCCAGCTCACCTACTAGCGGGGACGCCCAAGAGACCCAGTACTTC.